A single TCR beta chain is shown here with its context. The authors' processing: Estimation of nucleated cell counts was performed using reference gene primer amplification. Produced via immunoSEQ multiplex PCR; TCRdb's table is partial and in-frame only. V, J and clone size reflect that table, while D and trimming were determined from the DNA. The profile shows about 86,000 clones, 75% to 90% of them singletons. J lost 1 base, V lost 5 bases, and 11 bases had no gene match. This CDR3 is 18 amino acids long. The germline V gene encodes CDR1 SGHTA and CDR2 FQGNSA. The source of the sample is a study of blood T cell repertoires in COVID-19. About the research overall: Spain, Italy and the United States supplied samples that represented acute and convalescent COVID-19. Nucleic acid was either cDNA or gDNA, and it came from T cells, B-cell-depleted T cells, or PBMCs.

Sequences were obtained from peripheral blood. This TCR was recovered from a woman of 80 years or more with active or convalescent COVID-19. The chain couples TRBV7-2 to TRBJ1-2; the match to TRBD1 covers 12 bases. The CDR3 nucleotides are TGTGCCAGCAGCAGAACCGGGACAGGGGGCGAAATTAACTATGGCTACACCTTC. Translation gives CASSRTGTGGEINYGYTF.